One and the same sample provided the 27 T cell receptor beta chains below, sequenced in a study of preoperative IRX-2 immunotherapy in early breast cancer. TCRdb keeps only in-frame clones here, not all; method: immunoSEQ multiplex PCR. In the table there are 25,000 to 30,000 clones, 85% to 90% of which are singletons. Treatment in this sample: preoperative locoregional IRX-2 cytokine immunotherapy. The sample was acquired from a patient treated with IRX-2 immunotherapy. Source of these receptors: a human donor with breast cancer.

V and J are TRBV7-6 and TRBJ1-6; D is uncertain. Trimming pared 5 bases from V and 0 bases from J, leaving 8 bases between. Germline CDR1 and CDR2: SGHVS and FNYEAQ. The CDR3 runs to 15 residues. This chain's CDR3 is CASSPQSSYNSPLHF. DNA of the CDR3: TGTGCCAGCAGCCCCCAGAGCTCCTATAATTCACCCCTCCACTTT.

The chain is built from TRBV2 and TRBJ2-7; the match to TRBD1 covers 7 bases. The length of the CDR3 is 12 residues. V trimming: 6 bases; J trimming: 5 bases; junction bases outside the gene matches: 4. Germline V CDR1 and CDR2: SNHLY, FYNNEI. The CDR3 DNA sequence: TGTGCCAGCAGGACAGGGTCCGACGAGCAGTACTTC. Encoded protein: CASRTGSDEQYF.

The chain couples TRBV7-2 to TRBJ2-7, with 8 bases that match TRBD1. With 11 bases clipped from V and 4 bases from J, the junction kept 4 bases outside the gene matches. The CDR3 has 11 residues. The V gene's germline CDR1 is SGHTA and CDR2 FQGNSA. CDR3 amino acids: CASRQGYEQYF. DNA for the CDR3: TGTGCCTCCCGACAGGGGTACGAGCAGTACTTC.

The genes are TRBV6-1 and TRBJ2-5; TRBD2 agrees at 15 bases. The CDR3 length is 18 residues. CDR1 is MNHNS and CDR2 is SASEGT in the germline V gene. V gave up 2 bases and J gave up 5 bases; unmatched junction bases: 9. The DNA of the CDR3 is TGTGCCAGCAGTGAATTGGGGACTAGCGGGAGGTCGGTGGAGACCCAGTACTTC. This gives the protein CASSELGTSGRSVETQYF.

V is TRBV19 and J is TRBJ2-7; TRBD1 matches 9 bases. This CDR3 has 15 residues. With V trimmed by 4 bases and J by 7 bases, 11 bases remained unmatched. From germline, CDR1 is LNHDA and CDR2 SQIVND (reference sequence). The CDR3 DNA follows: TGTGCCAGTAGTACCGGGACAGGGTATCTGGGGGAGCAGTACTTC. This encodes CASSTGTGYLGEQYF. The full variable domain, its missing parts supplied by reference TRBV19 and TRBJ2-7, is DGGITQSPKYLFRKEGQNVTLSCEQNLNHDAMYWYRQDPGQGLRLIYYSQIVNDFQKGDIAEGYSVSREKKESFPLTVTSAQKNPTAFYLCASSTGTGYLGEQYFGPGTRLTVT.

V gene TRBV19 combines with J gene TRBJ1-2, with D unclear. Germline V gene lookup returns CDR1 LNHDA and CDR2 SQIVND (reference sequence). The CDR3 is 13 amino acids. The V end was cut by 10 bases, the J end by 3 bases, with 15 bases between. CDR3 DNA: TGTGCCACCGGACCGACCGTTTACTATGGCTACACCTTC. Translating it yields CATGPTVYYGYTF.

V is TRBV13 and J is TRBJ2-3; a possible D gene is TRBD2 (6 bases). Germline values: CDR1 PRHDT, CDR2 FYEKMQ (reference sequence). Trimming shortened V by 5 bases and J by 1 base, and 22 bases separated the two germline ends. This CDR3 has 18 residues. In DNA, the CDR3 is TGTGCCAGCAGCAAACCAGTGGGGGGAACTAAAGGCACAGATACGCAGTATTTT. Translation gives CASSKPVGGTKGTDTQYF.

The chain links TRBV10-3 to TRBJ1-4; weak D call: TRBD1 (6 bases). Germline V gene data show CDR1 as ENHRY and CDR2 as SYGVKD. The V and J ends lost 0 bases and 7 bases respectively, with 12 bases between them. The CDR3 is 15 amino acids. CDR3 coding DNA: TGTGCCATCAGTGAGTCGTACACGACAGGTGAAAAACTGTTTTTT. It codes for CAISESYTTGEKLFF.

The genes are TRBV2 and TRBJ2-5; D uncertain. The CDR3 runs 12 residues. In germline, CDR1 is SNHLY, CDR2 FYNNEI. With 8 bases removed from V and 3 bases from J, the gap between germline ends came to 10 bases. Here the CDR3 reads CASVGLEETQYF. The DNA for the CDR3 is TGTGCCAGCGTGGGGTTGGAAGAGACCCAGTACTTC. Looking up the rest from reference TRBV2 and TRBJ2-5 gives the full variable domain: EPEVTQTPSHQVTQMGQEVILRCVPISNHLYFYWYRQILGQKVEFLVSFYNNEISEKSEIFDDQFSVERPDGSNFTLKIRSTKLEDSAMYFCASVGLEETQYFGPGTRLLVL.

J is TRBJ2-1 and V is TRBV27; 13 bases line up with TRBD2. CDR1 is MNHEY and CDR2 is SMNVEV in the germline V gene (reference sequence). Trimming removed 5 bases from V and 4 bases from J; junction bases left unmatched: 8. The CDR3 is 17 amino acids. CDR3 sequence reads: CASSPTSGRAGYNEQFF. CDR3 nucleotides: TGTGCCAGCAGTCCCACTAGCGGGAGGGCCGGATACAATGAGCAGTTCTTC.

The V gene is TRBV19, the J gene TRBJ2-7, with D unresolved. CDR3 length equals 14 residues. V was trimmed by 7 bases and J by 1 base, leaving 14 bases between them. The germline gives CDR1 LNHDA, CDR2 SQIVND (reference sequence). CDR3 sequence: CASNEGLGSYEQYF. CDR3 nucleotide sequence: TGTGCCAGTAACGAAGGCCTCGGATCCTACGAGCAGTACTTC.

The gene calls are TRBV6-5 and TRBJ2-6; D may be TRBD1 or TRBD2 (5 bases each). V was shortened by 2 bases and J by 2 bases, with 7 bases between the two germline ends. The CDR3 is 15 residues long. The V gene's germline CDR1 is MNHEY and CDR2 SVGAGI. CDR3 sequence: CASSYGGAGANVLTF. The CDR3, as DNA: TGTGCCAGCAGTTACGGGGGTGCTGGGGCCAACGTCCTGACTTTC.

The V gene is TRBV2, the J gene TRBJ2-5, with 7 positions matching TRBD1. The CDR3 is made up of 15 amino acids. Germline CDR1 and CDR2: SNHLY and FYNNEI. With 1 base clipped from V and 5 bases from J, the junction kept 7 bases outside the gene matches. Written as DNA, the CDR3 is TGTGCCAGCAGTGAAGAGGGACAACAGGGGGAGACCCAGTACTTC. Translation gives CASSEEGQQGETQYF.

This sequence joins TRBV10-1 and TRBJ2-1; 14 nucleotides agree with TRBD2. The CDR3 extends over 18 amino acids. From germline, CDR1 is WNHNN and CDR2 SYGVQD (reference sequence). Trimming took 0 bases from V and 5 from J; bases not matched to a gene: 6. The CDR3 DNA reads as TGCGCCAGCAGTGAGTCGACTAGCGGGAGGGTTCGGAACAATGAGCAGTTCTTC. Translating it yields CASSESTSGRVRNNEQFF.

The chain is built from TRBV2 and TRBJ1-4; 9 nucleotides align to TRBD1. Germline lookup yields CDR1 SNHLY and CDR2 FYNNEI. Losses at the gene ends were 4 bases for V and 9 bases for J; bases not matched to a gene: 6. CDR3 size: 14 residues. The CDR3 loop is CASSVGQGRQKLFF. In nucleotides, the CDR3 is TGTGCCAGCAGTGTGGGACAGGGTAGGCAAAAACTGTTTTTT. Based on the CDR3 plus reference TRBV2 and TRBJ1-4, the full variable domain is EPEVTQTPSHQVTQMGQEVILRCVPISNHLYFYWYRQILGQKVEFLVSFYNNEISEKSEIFDDQFSVERPDGSNFTLKIRSTKLEDSAMYFCASSVGQGRQKLFFGSGTQLSVL.

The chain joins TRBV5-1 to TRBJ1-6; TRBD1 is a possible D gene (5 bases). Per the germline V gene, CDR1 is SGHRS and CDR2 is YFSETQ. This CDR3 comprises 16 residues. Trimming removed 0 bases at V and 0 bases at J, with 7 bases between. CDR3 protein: CASSLGGSSYNSPLHF. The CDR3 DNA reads TGCGCCAGCAGCTTGGGGGGGAGCTCCTATAATTCACCCCTCCACTTT.

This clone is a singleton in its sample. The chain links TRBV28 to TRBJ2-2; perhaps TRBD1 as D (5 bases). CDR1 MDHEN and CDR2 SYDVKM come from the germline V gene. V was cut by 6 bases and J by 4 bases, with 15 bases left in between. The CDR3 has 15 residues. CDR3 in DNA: TGTGCCAGCAGGGGCGGACAATTCCTCACCGGGGAGCTGTTTTTT. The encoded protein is CASRGGQFLTGELFF. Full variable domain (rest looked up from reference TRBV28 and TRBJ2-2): DVKVTQSSRYLVKRTGEKVFLECVQDMDHENMFWYRQDPGLGLRLIYFSYDVKMKEKGDIPEGYSVSREKKERFSLILESASTNQTSMYLCASRGGQFLTGELFFGEGSRLTVL.

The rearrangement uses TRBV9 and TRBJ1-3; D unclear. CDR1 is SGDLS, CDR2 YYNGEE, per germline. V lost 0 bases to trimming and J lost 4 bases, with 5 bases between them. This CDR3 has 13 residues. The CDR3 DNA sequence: TGTGCCAGCAGCGTAGATGAGGGAAACACCATATATTTT. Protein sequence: CASSVDEGNTIYF.

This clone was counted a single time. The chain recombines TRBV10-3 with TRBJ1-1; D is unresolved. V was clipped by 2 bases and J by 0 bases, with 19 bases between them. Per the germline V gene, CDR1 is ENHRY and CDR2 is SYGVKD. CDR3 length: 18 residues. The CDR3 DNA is TGTGCCATCAGTGAGAGACCGGGCCCGAGAAGGGTGAACACTGAAGCTTTCTTT. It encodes CAISERPGPRRVNTEAFF.

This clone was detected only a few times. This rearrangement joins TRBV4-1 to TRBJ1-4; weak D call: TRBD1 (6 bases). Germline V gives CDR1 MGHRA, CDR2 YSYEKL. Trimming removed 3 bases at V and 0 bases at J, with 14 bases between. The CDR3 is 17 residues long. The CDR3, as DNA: TGCGCCAGCAGCCACCAGGGGCCGAGGACAACTAATGAAAAACTGTTTTTT. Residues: CASSHQGPRTTNEKLFF.

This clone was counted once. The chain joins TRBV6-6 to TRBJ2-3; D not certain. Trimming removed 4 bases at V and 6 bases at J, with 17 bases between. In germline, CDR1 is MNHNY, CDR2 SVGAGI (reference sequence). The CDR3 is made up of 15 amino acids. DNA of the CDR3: TGTGCCAGCAGTTCCCCAACCCTATCCGGGGATACGCAGTATTTT. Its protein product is CASSSPTLSGDTQYF.

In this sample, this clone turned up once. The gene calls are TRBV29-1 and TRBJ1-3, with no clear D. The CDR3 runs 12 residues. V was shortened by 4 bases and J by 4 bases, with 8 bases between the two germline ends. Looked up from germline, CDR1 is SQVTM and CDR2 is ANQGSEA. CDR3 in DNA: TGCAGCGTTGGAGGCGTCGGAAACACCATATATTTT. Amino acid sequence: CSVGGVGNTIYF.

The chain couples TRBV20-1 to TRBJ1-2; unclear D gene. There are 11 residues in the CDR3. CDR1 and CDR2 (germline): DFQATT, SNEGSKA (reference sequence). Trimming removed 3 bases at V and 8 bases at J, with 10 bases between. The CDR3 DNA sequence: TGCAGTGCTAGTGACTGGAGAGGCTACACCTTC. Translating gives CSASDWRGYTF.

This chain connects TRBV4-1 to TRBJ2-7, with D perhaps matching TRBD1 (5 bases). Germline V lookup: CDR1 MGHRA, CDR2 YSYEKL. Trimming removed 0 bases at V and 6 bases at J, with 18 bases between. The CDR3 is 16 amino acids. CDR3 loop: CASSQDTVVGRVEQYF. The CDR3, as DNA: TGCGCCAGCAGCCAAGATACGGTAGTCGGCAGGGTCGAGCAGTACTTC.

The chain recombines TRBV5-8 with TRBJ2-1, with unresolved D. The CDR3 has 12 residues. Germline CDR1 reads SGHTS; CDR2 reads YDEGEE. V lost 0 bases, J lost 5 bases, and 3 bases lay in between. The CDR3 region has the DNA TGTGCCAGCAGCTTGGTCGACAATGAGCAGTTCTTC. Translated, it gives CASSLVDNEQFF.

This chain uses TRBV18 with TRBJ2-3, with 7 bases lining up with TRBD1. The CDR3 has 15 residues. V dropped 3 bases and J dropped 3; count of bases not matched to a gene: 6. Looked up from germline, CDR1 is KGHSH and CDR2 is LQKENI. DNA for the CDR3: TGTGCCAGCTCACCTCAAACACAGGGGACAGATACGCAGTATTTT. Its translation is CASSPQTQGTDTQYF.

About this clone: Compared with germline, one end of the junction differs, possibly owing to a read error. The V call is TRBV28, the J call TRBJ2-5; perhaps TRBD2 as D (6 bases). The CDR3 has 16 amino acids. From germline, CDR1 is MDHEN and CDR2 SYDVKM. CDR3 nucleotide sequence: TGTGCCACCCAGTCTGAAGGACTACTGGACCAGGAGACCCAGTACTTC. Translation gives CATQSEGLLDQETQYF.